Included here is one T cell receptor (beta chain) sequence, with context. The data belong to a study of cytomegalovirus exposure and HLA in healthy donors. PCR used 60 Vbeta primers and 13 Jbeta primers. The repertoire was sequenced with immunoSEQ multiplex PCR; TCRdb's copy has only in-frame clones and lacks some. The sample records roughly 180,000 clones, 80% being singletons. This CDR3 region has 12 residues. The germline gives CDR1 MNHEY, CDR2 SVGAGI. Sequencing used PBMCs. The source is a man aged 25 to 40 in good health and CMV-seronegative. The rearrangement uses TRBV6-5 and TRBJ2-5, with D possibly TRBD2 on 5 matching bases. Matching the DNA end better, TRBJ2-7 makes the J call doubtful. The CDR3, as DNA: TGTGCCAGCAGTCACCCGGGGTCCGAGCAGTACTTC. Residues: CASSHPGSEQYF.